This entry is about one TCR beta chain. Memory CD4+ cells were the fraction left after CD45RA+ naive selection. Germline V gene lookup returns CDR1 SGHRS and CDR2 YFSETQ. V dropped 4 bases and J dropped 6; count of bases not matched to a gene: 5. CDR3 length equals 13 residues. The source of the sample is a study of shared clonotypes between healthy human individuals. Study in general: The donor pool was made up of a couple of women and a few men aged 18 to 49.

Generated by immunoSEQ multiplex PCR, the TCRdb table keeps only in-frame clones and is missing some. The table records roughly 2.6 million clones, roughly nine tenths of them present only once. Material: naive CD4+ T cells sorted from blood. Subset meaning: CD45RA+ positively selected. The TCR was taken from a man between 18 and 29 years old in good health. This chain joins TRBV5-1 and TRBJ2-7, with 9 bases that match TRBD1. This CDR3 is CASSRMTGGEQYF. CDR3 in DNA: TGCGCCAGCAGCCGAATGACAGGGGGCGAGCAGTACTTC.